This TCR beta chain stems from a study of blood T cell repertoires in COVID-19. Background on the study: Samples came from the United States, Italy and Spain, spanning acute and convalescent COVID-19. In each case, the material was cDNA or gDNA derived from T cells, B-cell-depleted T cells, or PBMCs.

Original handling: Cell counts per sample came from amplifying reference gene primers. Clones were sequenced by immunoSEQ multiplex PCR, and TCRdb holds only the in-frame ones, with some missing. The V and J calls and clone size were taken over from that table, and D and trimming were inferred from the DNA. The table lists approximately 45,000 clones, approximately 70% of them singletons. Deletions cut 6 bases from V and 2 bases from J, with 18 bases between. From germline, CDR1 is MDHEN and CDR2 SYDVKM. The CDR3 runs 16 residues. The source of this sequence is a man at least 80 years old with acute or convalescent COVID-19. The sample taken for sequencing was peripheral blood. This rearrangement joins TRBV28 to TRBJ2-3; D is perhaps TRBD1 (6 bases). CDR3 sequence: CASRVPLGAATDTQYF. The CDR3 bases are TGTGCCAGCAGAGTCCCCTTGGGGGCTGCCACAGATACGCAGTATTTT.